A single sample gave rise to the 15 T cell receptor beta chains below, sequenced in a study of blood T cell repertoires in COVID-19. Sequenced by immunoSEQ multiplex PCR; TCRdb stores in-frame clones only, minus some. The sample yields over 200,000 clones, approximately 91% seen once. Sequencing was carried out using peripheral blood. These receptors were collected from a man aged 55 to 70 who had recovered from COVID-19.

This clone was detected once. This sequence joins TRBV11-3 and TRBJ2-5; the D gene is possibly TRBD2 (5 bases). From germline, CDR1 is SGHNT and CDR2 YENEEA. The CDR3 totals 14 residues. Trimming left V 5 bases short and J 1 base short, with 11 bases between. The CDR3 region is CASSPAGVQETQYF. The CDR3 region has the DNA TGTGCCAGCAGCCCGGCCGGGGTCCAAGAGACCCAGTACTTC.

Comment on this clone: At one boundary the junction diverges from the germline segment, which might be a read error. The chain employs TRBV7-7 and TRBJ2-1; 11 bases are shared with TRBD2. The CDR3 has 17 residues. Per the germline V gene, CDR1 is SSHAT and CDR2 is FNYEAQ (reference sequence). CDR3 residues: CASSLATSGSGYNEQFF. The CDR3 region has the DNA TGTGCTAGCAGCTTAGCCACTAGCGGGAGTGGATACAATGAGCAGTTCTTC. The entire variable domain, with the rest obtained from reference TRBV7-7 and TRBJ2-1, is as follows: GAGVSQSPRYKVTKRGQDVTLRCDPISSHATLYWYQQALGQGPEFLTYFNYEAQPDKSGLPSDRFSAERPEGSISTLTIQRTEQRDSAMYRCASSLATSGSGYNEQFFGPGTRLTVL.

Written as DNA, the CDR3 is TGTGCTACACGAATGGGGAGCACCGGGGAGCTGTTTTTT. It codes for CATRMGSTGELFF. The rearrangement uses TRBV12-5 and TRBJ2-2; TRBD2 is a possible D gene (5 bases). Germline V lookup: CDR1 LGHNT, CDR2 FRNRAP. The CDR3 runs 13 residues. The germline V and J ends were trimmed by 10 bases and 4 bases, with 13 bases remaining between them.

The V call is TRBV5-5, the J call TRBJ1-1; 10 bases match TRBD1. The length of the CDR3 is 13 residues. Germline V CDR1 and CDR2: SGHKS, YYEKEE (reference sequence). J lost 12 bases, V lost 3 bases, and 8 bases had no gene match. The CDR3 bases are TGTGCCAGCAGCTATGGGGACAGGGGTTCACCTTTCTTT. Its translation: CASSYGDRGSPFF.

The chain links TRBV6-5 to TRBJ1-6; possibly TRBD1 for D (5 bases). Per germline, CDR1 MNHEY and CDR2 SVGAGI. The germline V and J ends were trimmed by 0 bases and 6 bases, with 12 bases remaining between them. The CDR3 extends over 16 amino acids. The CDR3 nucleotides are TGTGCCAGCAGTTACTCGGGGGGACGGCCTAATTCACCCCTCCACTTT. It translates to CASSYSGGRPNSPLHF.

The V gene is TRBV11-2, the J gene TRBJ2-1, with TRBD2 identical over 11 bases. Unmatched junction bases numbered 6, after V lost 4 bases and J lost 4 bases. Germline CDR1 is SGHAT and CDR2 is FQNNGV. The CDR3 is 16 residues long. For the CDR3, the DNA is TGTGCCAGCAGCTCCGGGGGACTAGCGGCGTACAATGAGCAGTTCTTC. It codes for CASSSGGLAAYNEQFF.

This chain's CDR3 is CASTGKEGGRYVPYF. In DNA, the CDR3 is TGTGCCAGCACCGGAAAGGAGGGGGGGAGATACGTCCCGTATTTT. V usage is TRBV2 and J usage is TRBJ2-3; D might be TRBD2 (7 bases). The ends were cut back, 7 bases at V and 14 bases at J, with 28 bases in the middle. Germline CDR1 reads SNHLY; CDR2 reads FYNNEI. There are 15 residues in the CDR3.

The chain carries TRBV11-2 and TRBJ2-3; 13 nucleotides match TRBD2. The J segment lost 3 bases and the V segment lost 8 bases, leaving 8 bases of the junction unmatched. The CDR3 loop spans 16 amino acids. Germline CDR1 SGHAT, CDR2 FQNNGV. The CDR3 nucleotides read TGTGCCAGCGGCCCTGGACTAGCGGGGGTTACAGATACGCAGTATTTT. It codes for CASGPGLAGVTDTQYF.

The chain's CDR3 is CASSFTGGTGELFF. DNA for the CDR3: TGTGCCAGCAGCTTTACCGGTGGCACCGGGGAGCTGTTTTTT. The chain carries TRBV5-6 and TRBJ2-2, with no clear D. V was clipped by 2 bases and J by 4 bases, with 9 bases between them. The CDR3 extends over 14 amino acids. Germline CDR1 is SGHDT and CDR2 is YYEEEE.

J is TRBJ1-1 and V is TRBV3-1 (or the pseudogene TRBV3-2); 9 bases map to TRBD1. The CDR3 has 17 amino acids. V lost 2 bases, J lost 2 bases, and 9 bases stayed unmatched. Germline loops: CDR1 LGHDT, CDR2 YNNKEL (reference sequence). The CDR3 loop is CASSQPPGQGLNTEAFF. The DNA of the CDR3 is TGTGCCAGCAGCCAACCCCCGGGACAGGGATTAAACACTGAAGCTTTCTTT.

The chain couples TRBV2 to TRBJ2-7; D is undetermined. The germline CDR1 and CDR2 sequences are SNHLY and FYNNEI. The CDR3 loop spans 13 amino acids. V gave up 8 bases and J gave up 4 bases, with 15 bases separating them. Here the CDR3 DNA reads TGTGCCAGCGGGCTCCAGCAGCCATACGAGCAGTACTTC. Amino acid sequence: CASGLQQPYEQYF.

The chain carries TRBV7-2 and TRBJ1-6; possibly TRBD1 for D (5 bases). The CDR3 runs 16 residues. The V end lost 6 bases, the J end lost 9 bases, and 21 bases lay between the germline ends. Germline CDR1 is SGHTA and CDR2 is FQGNSA. The CDR3 is CASSPGALLGTSPLHF. In DNA form, the CDR3 reads TGTGCCAGCAGTCCGGGAGCCCTATTGGGGACTTCACCCCTCCACTTT.

The V gene is TRBV13, the J gene TRBJ2-3, with a possible D match to TRBD2 (7 bases). V was pared by 5 bases and J by 0 bases, with 18 bases between. The CDR3 consists of 17 residues. The V gene's germline CDR1 is PRHDT and CDR2 FYEKMQ (reference sequence). DNA for the CDR3: TGTGCCAGCAGCCCCCAAGGGGGGGTGCCTAGCACAGATACGCAGTATTTT. It codes for CASSPQGGVPSTDTQYF.

The V and J genes are TRBV5-6 and TRBJ1-1; D not certain. Trimming took off 0 bases at V and 1 base at J, with 7 bases between the two ends. The germline CDR1 and CDR2 sequences are SGHDT and YYEEEE. There are 14 residues in the CDR3. The CDR3 bases are TGTGCCAGCAGCTTGGGGAACAGGAACACTGAAGCTTTCTTT. It encodes CASSLGNRNTEAFF.

V usage is TRBV6-2 or TRBV6-3 and J usage is TRBJ2-1, with D possibly TRBD2 on 6 matching bases. V lost 4 bases to trimming and J lost 5 bases, with 21 bases between them. The V gene's germline CDR1 is MNHEY and CDR2 SVGEGT. CDR3 length equals 17 residues. CDR3 in amino acids: CASSSRLGTRIHNEQFF. CDR3 DNA: TGTGCCAGCAGTTCTCGCCTCGGGACTCGAATCCACAATGAGCAGTTCTTC.